These T cell receptor beta chains were read from a single sample in a study of CD8 T cells in ankylosing spondylitis. TCRdb passed the 5' RACE reads through MiXCR, listing each CDR3 protein once. The profile shows 150,000 or so distinct CDR3 sequences, approximately 9% of them singletons. The sample comprised blood, either unsorted or a sorted T cell fraction (not recorded which). These receptors came from a female donor with ankylosing spondylitis or in good health (not recorded which). CDR3s include the opening cysteine and the closing phenylalanine or tryptophan. The order of the fields is CDR3 DNA, CDR3 protein, D gene, clone size, J gene, V gene. D genes are given only for firm matches. Where a row states a size, it is once, few, many or the class of an expanded clone; other rows omit it.

DNA: TGTGCCAGCAGCACAGCTGCGGGAGAGATCTCCTACAATGAGCAGTTCTTC; CDR3: CASSTAAGEISYNEQFF; D: TRBD2; size: many; J: TRBJ2-1; V: TRBV9
DNA: TGCGCCAGCAGCCAAGCTCAAACCTACGAGCAGTACTTC; CDR3: CASSQAQTYEQYF; D: .; size: .; J: TRBJ2-7; V: TRBV4-1
DNA: TGCGCCAGCAGCCAAGGTAGCGGGAGAGGGGTCACAGATACGCAGTATTTT; CDR3: CASSQGSGRGVTDTQYF; D: TRBD2; size: few; J: TRBJ2-3; V: TRBV4-3
DNA: TGCAGCGTTGTAGGGACAGATAAGGGGGCTAACTATGGCTACACCTTC; CDR3: CSVVGTDKGANYGYTF; D: TRBD1; size: many; J: TRBJ1-2; V: TRBV29-1
DNA: TGTGCCAGCAGGGGCAATAGCAATCAGCCCCAGCATTTT; CDR3: CASRGNSNQPQHF; D: .; size: few; J: TRBJ1-5; V: TRBV28
DNA: TGTGCCAGCAGTTTTCACCCGGGACACGGCGGGCAGTACTTC; CDR3: CASSFHPGHGGQYF; D: .; size: .; J: TRBJ2-7; V: TRBV28
DNA: TGTGTCAGCGGTGGTGGGGGAGAGACCCAGTACTTC; CDR3: CVSGGGGETQYF; D: .; size: .; J: TRBJ2-5; V: TRBV2
DNA: TGTGCCAGTGAGGGAGAGTTTCTAAAACTGTTTTTT; CDR3: CASEGEFLKLFF; D: .; size: many; J: TRBJ1-4; V: TRBV25-1
DNA: TGCAGTGCTAGAGGAATGATAAGCAATCAGCCCCAGCATTTT; CDR3: CSARGMISNQPQHF; D: .; size: .; J: TRBJ1-5; V: TRBV20-1
DNA: TGTGCCAGCAGTTACCGGGGGGTGAACACTGAAGCTTTCTTT; CDR3: CASSYRGVNTEAFF; D: .; size: many; J: TRBJ1-1; V: TRBV6-5
DNA: TGCAGTGCTAGGACCCAAGAGACCCAGTACTTC; CDR3: CSARTQETQYF; D: .; size: .; J: TRBJ2-5; V: TRBV20-1
DNA: TGTGCCAGCAGTTTAAATACGAACACTGAAGCTTTCTTT; CDR3: CASSLNTNTEAFF; D: .; size: .; J: TRBJ1-1; V: TRBV12-3/TRBV12-4
DNA: TGTGCCAGCACAGGGGCCGGGTCCTACGAGCAGTACTTC; CDR3: CASTGAGSYEQYF; D: .; size: .; J: TRBJ2-7; V: TRBV6-2/TRBV6-3
DNA: TGTGCCAGCAGCGACCCAGGGTACGAGCAGTACTTC; CDR3: CASSDPGYEQYF; D: .; size: many; J: TRBJ2-7; V: TRBV7-9
DNA: TGTGCCAGCAGCAGCGGGGGCAGGGCGGAAAAACTGTTTTTT; CDR3: CASSSGGRAEKLFF; D: .; size: many; J: TRBJ1-4; V: TRBV21-1
DNA: TGTGCCAGCTTCGGCACGGGCTACACCTTC; CDR3: CASFGTGYTF; D: .; size: few; J: TRBJ1-2; V: TRBV18
DNA: TGTGCCAGCAGCTTTTGGACAGTCTCTCGCGAGCAGTACTTC; CDR3: CASSFWTVSREQYF; D: .; size: once; J: TRBJ2-7; V: TRBV7-8
DNA: TGTGCTAGTGGTTTGCAGGGTTTCAATGAGCAGTTCTTC; CDR3: CASGLQGFNEQFF; D: .; size: .; J: TRBJ2-1; V: TRBV12-5
DNA: TGTGCCAGCAGCCCAGTTGGGGGGCACTACGAGCAGTACTTC; CDR3: CASSPVGGHYEQYF; D: .; size: .; J: TRBJ2-7; V: TRBV7-9
DNA: TGTGCCAGCAGCCCCGGACGGACTAACTATGGCTACACCTTC; CDR3: CASSPGRTNYGYTF; D: .; size: .; J: TRBJ1-2; V: TRBV11-2
DNA: TGCGCCAGCAGCCAGGGACAGGGTGGCGAGCAGTACTTC; CDR3: CASSQGQGGEQYF; D: TRBD1; size: .; J: TRBJ2-7; V: TRBV5-1
DNA: TGTGCCAGCAGCTTAGGGACTAGCGCCGAGCAGTACTTC; CDR3: CASSLGTSAEQYF; D: TRBD2; size: .; J: TRBJ2-7; V: TRBV7-9
DNA: TGTGCCAGCAGGGCTACTAGCGGGAGGGCCACAGATACGCAGTATTTT; CDR3: CASRATSGRATDTQYF; D: TRBD2; size: .; J: TRBJ2-3; V: TRBV6-1
DNA: TGTGCCACCAGTGATACCCAGCGTAGGACGGATACGCAGTATTTT; CDR3: CATSDTQRRTDTQYF; D: .; size: few; J: TRBJ2-3; V: TRBV24-1
DNA: TGTGCCAGCAGTGAATGGGAGGGGGACAGCCCTTACGAGCAGTACTTC; CDR3: CASSEWEGDSPYEQYF; D: .; size: few; J: TRBJ2-7; V: TRBV25-1
DNA: TGCGCCAGCAGGCCGGGACTAGGCTCCTATGAGCAGTTCTTC; CDR3: CASRPGLGSYEQFF; D: TRBD2; size: .; J: TRBJ2-1; V: TRBV10-2
DNA: TGTGCCAGCAGCCCCGGGACTATGAATGAGCAGTTCTTC; CDR3: CASSPGTMNEQFF; D: TRBD2; size: few; J: TRBJ2-1; V: TRBV5-6
DNA: TGTGCCAGCAGGCGAGAACGGGGCCCACAAGAGACCCAGTACTTC; CDR3: CASRRERGPQETQYF; D: .; size: .; J: TRBJ2-5; V: TRBV7-8
DNA: TGTGCCAGCAGCTTGATAGACGTGGGCCCGTTAATCCCCGGGGAGCTGTTTTTT; CDR3: CASSLIDVGPLIPGELFF; D: .; size: .; J: TRBJ2-2; V: TRBV11-1
DNA: TGTGCCAGCAGTTTATTGGGGACAGGGAAGAATGAGCAGTTCTTC; CDR3: CASSLLGTGKNEQFF; D: TRBD1; size: .; J: TRBJ2-1; V: TRBV27
DNA: TGCGCCAGCAGCTTGAGGGCGGGGGGCAATGAGCAGTTCTTC; CDR3: CASSLRAGGNEQFF; D: TRBD2; size: many; J: TRBJ2-1; V: TRBV5-1
DNA: TGTGCCACGCTTGACCTTCACCTAGCGGAGTTACAAGAGACCCAGTACTTC; CDR3: CATLDLHLAELQETQYF; D: TRBD2; size: few; J: TRBJ2-5; V: TRBV6-2/TRBV6-3
DNA: TGCAGTGCTAGGGATCGGTCGAAACCGAACTCCTACAATGAGCAGTTCTTC; CDR3: CSARDRSKPNSYNEQFF; D: .; size: .; J: TRBJ2-1; V: TRBV20-1
DNA: TGTGCCAGCAGCCCTGGGACAGGTCTCACCTACGAGCAGTACTTC; CDR3: CASSPGTGLTYEQYF; D: TRBD1; size: few; J: TRBJ2-7; V: TRBV28
DNA: TGTGCCACCAGCCAGACAGGGGTTGGGACCGGGGAGCTGTTTTTT; CDR3: CATSQTGVGTGELFF; D: TRBD1; size: few; J: TRBJ2-2; V: TRBV24-1
DNA: TGTGCCACCGAAGGGACTGTTGACTCTGGGGCCAACGTCCTGACTTTC; CDR3: CATEGTVDSGANVLTF; D: .; size: few; J: TRBJ2-6; V: TRBV15
DNA: TGTGCCAGCTCACCAGGGGTTGAGAAGACCCAGTACTTC; CDR3: CASSPGVEKTQYF; D: .; size: .; J: TRBJ2-5; V: TRBV18
DNA: TGTGCCAGCAGTGATAAGGCTAGCGGGAGTAGGGATGAGCAGTTCTTC; CDR3: CASSDKASGSRDEQFF; D: TRBD2; size: .; J: TRBJ2-1; V: TRBV6-4
DNA: TGCGCCAGCAGCCAGGGGACTAGCGGACTCAATGAGCAGTTCTTC; CDR3: CASSQGTSGLNEQFF; D: TRBD2; size: .; J: TRBJ2-1; V: TRBV4-3
DNA: TGTGCCAGTAGGGGTTTTACAGATACCAGGACTAACTATGGCTACACCTTC; CDR3: CASRGFTDTRTNYGYTF; D: .; size: few; J: TRBJ1-2; V: TRBV19
DNA: TGTGCCAGCAGTGAATTCCGGGGCGCTGGGGCCAACGTCCTGACTTTC; CDR3: CASSEFRGAGANVLTF; D: .; size: few; J: TRBJ2-6; V: TRBV25-1
DNA: TGCGCCAGCACCTGGATGGCGCCCACCGGGGAGCTGTTTTTT; CDR3: CASTWMAPTGELFF; D: .; size: few; J: TRBJ2-2; V: TRBV5-1
DNA: TGCGCCAGCAGCAACCCAGGGGAGGACACTGAAGCTTTCTTT; CDR3: CASSNPGEDTEAFF; D: .; size: many; J: TRBJ1-1; V: TRBV5-1
DNA: TGTGCCAGCAGTCCCTCGGGACTCTTTTACGAGCAGTACTTC; CDR3: CASSPSGLFYEQYF; D: .; size: few; J: TRBJ2-7; V: TRBV6-2/TRBV6-3
DNA: TGTGCCATCAGTGAGTCGAAGAACACTGAAGCTTTCTTT; CDR3: CAISESKNTEAFF; D: .; size: many; J: TRBJ1-1; V: TRBV10-3
DNA: TGTGCCAGCAGCTCCTCAGGGGAAGAGACCCAGTACTTC; CDR3: CASSSSGEETQYF; D: .; size: few; J: TRBJ2-5; V: TRBV7-9
DNA: TGTGCCAGCAGTTTCGGTGACAATGAGCAGTTCTTC; CDR3: CASSFGDNEQFF; D: .; size: many; J: TRBJ2-1; V: TRBV27
DNA: TGTGCCAGCAGCCCCGTCAACCCAGCGCCGAACTACAATGAGCAGTTCTTC; CDR3: CASSPVNPAPNYNEQFF; D: .; size: few; J: TRBJ2-1; V: TRBV11-2
DNA: TGCGCCAGCAGCCAAGTGGGCGAGCAGTTCTTC; CDR3: CASSQVGEQFF; D: .; size: .; J: TRBJ2-1; V: TRBV4-1
DNA: TGCGCCAGCAGCCAAGGACTAGCGGGAAGGGCCCCATACGAGCAGTACTTC; CDR3: CASSQGLAGRAPYEQYF; D: TRBD2; size: .; J: TRBJ2-7; V: TRBV4-3
DNA: TGTGCCAGTAGCTTTTTCCTCCTCAGAGAACACACTGAAGCTTTCTTT; CDR3: CASSFFLLREHTEAFF; D: .; size: .; J: TRBJ1-1; V: TRBV19
DNA: TGTGCCAGCAGTCCCGGGACAGGGTTCGAGCAGTACTTC; CDR3: CASSPGTGFEQYF; D: TRBD1; size: .; J: TRBJ2-7; V: TRBV27
DNA: TGTGCCTGGAGTGTACTAGGAAGCACTGAAGCTTTCTTT; CDR3: CAWSVLGSTEAFF; D: .; size: few; J: TRBJ1-1; V: TRBV30
DNA: TGCAGCGTTGACGACACAGAGGTGGGCACTGAAGCTTTCTTT; CDR3: CSVDDTEVGTEAFF; D: .; size: .; J: TRBJ1-1; V: TRBV29-1